A single sample gave rise to the 29 T cell receptor beta chains below, sequenced in a study of blood T cell repertoires in COVID-19. Generated by immunoSEQ multiplex PCR, the TCRdb table keeps only in-frame clones and is missing some. Of over 150,000 clones listed, roughly 84% are singletons. Sequences were obtained from peripheral blood. The receptor set was obtained from a man between 60 and 70 years old with COVID-19, enrolled during active disease.

This chain joins TRBV12-2 and TRBJ2-7; the table calls TRBD2, which could not be checked here. TRBV12-2 counts as a pseudogene. This CDR3 contains 15 residues. The CDR3 here is CASRSSGRSSYEQYF. CDR3 in DNA: TGTGCAAGTCGCTCTAGCGGGAGGAGCTCCTACGAGCAGTACTTC.

This clone appeared once. The chain carries TRBV19 and TRBJ1-5; 11 bases agree with TRBD1. The CDR3 totals 14 residues. The V and J ends lost 4 bases and 11 bases, in that order; junction bases with no gene match: 7. The germline CDR1 and CDR2 sequences are LNHDA and SQIVND (reference sequence). CDR3 sequence: CASSTLGQGASQHF. The CDR3 DNA reads as TGTGCCAGTAGTACCTTAGGACAGGGGGCATCCCAGCATTTT. The full variable domain, its missing parts supplied by reference TRBV19 and TRBJ1-5, is DGGITQSPKYLFRKEGQNVTLSCEQNLNHDAMYWYRQDPGQGLRLIYYSQIVNDFQKGDIAEGYSVSREKKESFPLTVTSAQKNPTAFYLCASSTLGQGASQHFGDGTRLSIL.

This chain connects TRBV2 to TRBJ1-1; the D is unclear. The V gene lost 4 bases and the J gene lost 3 bases, with 9 bases spanning the gap. The CDR3 sequence is 13 residues long. Germline-derived CDR1 and CDR2 are SNHLY and FYNNEI. The CDR3 here is CASSVAVDTEAFF. CDR3 bases: TGTGCCAGCAGTGTCGCAGTGGACACTGAAGCTTTCTTT. The whole variable domain, remainder taken from reference TRBV2 and TRBJ1-1, is EPEVTQTPSHQVTQMGQEVILRCVPISNHLYFYWYRQILGQKVEFLVSFYNNEISEKSEIFDDQFSVERPDGSNFTLKIRSTKLEDSAMYFCASSVAVDTEAFFGQGTRLTVV.

This chain uses TRBV4-3 with TRBJ2-7, with a tentative D call TRBD1 (6 bases). Germline assignment: CDR1 LGHNA and CDR2 YSLEER. The length of the CDR3 is 15 residues. Trimming cost V 3 bases and J 1 base, with 13 bases left between them. This CDR3 reads CASSQQGRGSYEQYF. The CDR3 nucleotides are TGCGCCAGCAGCCAGCAGGGGCGTGGGTCCTACGAGCAGTACTTC.

The chain links TRBV7-8 to TRBJ1-4; tentatively, D is TRBD1 (5 bases). Germline CDR1 SGHVS, CDR2 FQNEAQ. This CDR3 is built from 15 residues. Trimming pared 5 bases from V and 5 bases from J, leaving 15 bases between. The CDR3 nucleotides read TGTGCCAGCAGCCCCCGGAAAGGGGCGAATGAAAAACTGTTTTTT. It translates to CASSPRKGANEKLFF. Drawing the rest from reference TRBV7-8 and TRBJ1-4, the complete variable domain is GAGVSQSPRYKVAKRGQDVALRCDPISGHVSLFWYQQALGQGPEFLTYFQNEAQLDKSGLPSDRFFAERPEGSVSTLKIQRTQQEDSAVYLCASSPRKGANEKLFFGSGTQLSVL.

This chain uses TRBV24-1 with TRBJ2-3; 8 positions match TRBD2. The CDR3 has 13 residues. V lost 9 bases to trimming and J lost 4 bases; unmatched junction nucleotides: 5. Germline V gene sequence: CDR1 KGHDR, CDR2 SFDVKD. CDR3 sequence reads: CATPAGEADTQYF. In DNA form, the CDR3 reads TGTGCCACCCCAGCGGGGGAGGCAGATACGCAGTATTTT.

V is TRBV5-1 and J is TRBJ2-7; TRBD2 matches 12 bases. The CDR3 is made up of 16 amino acids. V was clipped by 0 bases and J by 4 bases; unmatched bases: 5. Germline-derived CDR1 and CDR2 are SGHRS and YFSETQ. CDR3 loop: CASSLGQLAGGYEQYF. The CDR3 bases are TGCGCCAGCAGCTTGGGACAACTAGCGGGGGGATACGAGCAGTACTTC.

This clone was recorded a few times. This chain links TRBV29-1 with TRBJ1-1, with D perhaps matching TRBD1 (5 bases). The CDR3 loop spans 12 amino acids. Germline V gives CDR1 SQVTM, CDR2 ANQGSEA. V lost 4 bases to trimming and J lost 6 bases, with 12 bases between them. The CDR3 loop is CSVGGGDAEAFF. CDR3 nucleotides: TGCAGCGTTGGGGGAGGGGACGCTGAAGCTTTCTTT.

The V call is TRBV7-3, the J call TRBJ1-2, with a tentative D call TRBD1 (6 bases). The CDR3 has 14 amino acids. V gave up 5 bases and J gave up 4 bases, with 14 bases separating them. From germline, CDR1 is SGHTA and CDR2 FQGTGA. CDR3 DNA sequence: TGTGCCAGCAGCCTCGGACAGAAAATCTATGGCTACACCTTC. Translating gives CASSLGQKIYGYTF.

V gene TRBV9 combines with J gene TRBJ1-6; D gene ambiguous. The CDR3 sequence is 12 residues long. The V gene's germline CDR1 is SGDLS and CDR2 YYNGEE. V gave up 3 bases and J gave up 5 bases, with 3 bases separating them. In DNA, the CDR3 is TGTGCCAGCAGCGGTAATAATTCACCCCTCCACTTT. It is translated as CASSGNNSPLHF.

The genes are TRBV2 and TRBJ2-2; D may be TRBD2 (6 bases). Germline V CDR1 and CDR2: SNHLY, FYNNEI. This CDR3 is built from 15 residues. V gave up 6 bases and J gave up 1 base, with 12 bases separating them. The CDR3 protein is CASSDLSGNTGELFF. The CDR3 bases are TGTGCCAGCAGCGATCTTAGCGGGAACACCGGGGAGCTGTTTTTT.

The chain carries TRBV7-3 and TRBJ2-1; 9 bases map to TRBD2. In germline, CDR1 is SGHTA, CDR2 FQGTGA. The CDR3 sequence is 18 residues long. The V segment lost 0 bases and the J segment 1 base; nucleotides outside the gene matches: 7. This CDR3 is CASSLTASGMGSYNEQFF. The CDR3 DNA reads TGTGCCAGCAGCTTAACCGCTAGCGGGATGGGATCCTACAATGAGCAGTTCTTC.

This clone appeared once. J is TRBJ1-1 and V is TRBV5-1; TRBD1 might be the D (5 bases). The V and J ends lost 0 bases and 1 base respectively, with 7 bases between them. The CDR3 runs to 14 residues. CDR1 and CDR2 (germline): SGHRS, YFSETQ. The CDR3 bases are TGCGCCAGCAGCTTGGTTCAGGGGAACACTGAAGCTTTCTTT. This sequence encodes CASSLVQGNTEAFF.

V is TRBV5-4 and J is TRBJ2-2, with 9 bases fitting TRBD1. Germline CDR1 and CDR2: SGHNT and YYREEE (reference sequence). The CDR3 length is 16 residues. With 4 bases clipped from V and 2 bases from J, the junction kept 6 bases outside the gene matches. The CDR3 region has the DNA TGTGCCAGCAGCCAGGGACAGGGAGTTAACACCGGGGAGCTGTTTTTT. The encoded protein is CASSQGQGVNTGELFF.

The chain employs TRBV19 and TRBJ1-4, with 7 bases that match TRBD1. The CDR3 loop spans 13 amino acids. Germline V gene lookup returns CDR1 LNHDA and CDR2 SQIVND (reference sequence). Trimming cost V 2 bases and J 15 bases; bases outside gene matches: 9. The CDR3 DNA reads TGTGCCAGTAGTATATCAGAGGGACAGAGATTGTTTTTT. Protein: CASSISEGQRLFF.

The count of this clone is one. The chain combines TRBV24-1 with TRBJ1-2, with D perhaps matching TRBD1 (6 bases). The CDR3 is made up of 15 amino acids. CDR1 and CDR2 from the germline V gene are KGHDR and SFDVKD. The V gene lost 6 bases and the J gene lost 4 bases, with 17 bases spanning the gap. This CDR3 reads CATSTGRGPTYGYTF. The CDR3 DNA reads as TGTGCCACCAGTACCGGGCGGGGGCCAACCTATGGCTACACCTTC.

The chain carries TRBV5-1 and TRBJ1-1, with a possible D match to TRBD1 (5 bases). The V end was cut by 0 bases, the J end by 0 bases, with 9 bases between. This CDR3 contains 15 residues. Germline V gives CDR1 SGHRS, CDR2 YFSETQ. The CDR3 reads CASSLVGGMNTEAFF. Written as DNA, the CDR3 is TGCGCCAGCAGCTTGGTTGGGGGGATGAACACTGAAGCTTTCTTT.

The chain recombines TRBV19 with TRBJ1-3, with 9 bases lining up with TRBD1. Germline lookup yields CDR1 LNHDA and CDR2 SQIVND (reference sequence). V trimming: 8 bases; J trimming: 2 bases; junction bases outside the gene matches: 7. This CDR3 is built from 15 residues. The CDR3 reads CASGKTGGTGNTIYF. The CDR3 DNA reads TGTGCCAGTGGGAAAACAGGGGGCACTGGAAACACCATATATTTT.

The genes are TRBV14 and TRBJ2-4, with 8 bases fitting TRBD1. Trimming cost V 2 bases and J 6 bases; bases outside gene matches: 6. The germline CDR1 and CDR2 sequences are SGHDN and FVKESK. This CDR3 is built from 15 residues. CDR3 nucleotide sequence: TGTGCCAGCAGCCAATCGGTTACAGGGGGAAACATTCAGTACTTC. It yields the protein CASSQSVTGGNIQYF.

This clone was seen only once. This rearrangement joins TRBV30 to TRBJ1-5; perhaps TRBD1 as D (5 bases). The V end was cut by 4 bases, the J end by 2 bases, with 12 bases between. Per the germline V gene, CDR1 is GTSNPN and CDR2 is SVGIG (reference sequence). The CDR3 length is 14 residues. The CDR3 spells CAWTQGDGNQPQHF. CDR3 nucleotide sequence: TGTGCCTGGACCCAGGGCGATGGCAATCAGCCCCAGCATTTT.

V and J are TRBV12-3 or TRBV12-4 and TRBJ1-2; D might be TRBD1 (6 bases). The V end lost 6 bases, the J end lost 6 bases, and 14 bases lay between the germline ends. The CDR3 loop spans 13 amino acids. This chain's CDR3 is CASSPGGANGYTF. The CDR3 bases are TGTGCCAGCAGCCCCGGGGGGGCTAATGGCTACACCTTC.

The rearrangement uses TRBV23-1 and TRBJ2-2, with 8 bases that match TRBD1. TRBV23-1 falls under the ORF class, with uncertain function. Trimming removed 2 bases from V and 4 bases from J; junction bases left unmatched: 3. This CDR3 is 15 amino acids long. CDR3 nucleotide sequence: TGCGCCAGCAGTCAACCCGGACAGGGCACCGGGGAGCTGTTTTTT. Amino acids: CASSQPGQGTGELFF.

The chain is built from TRBV6-6 and TRBJ1-4, with TRBD1 identical over 9 bases. The CDR3 loop spans 16 amino acids. The germline CDR1 and CDR2 sequences are MNHNY and SVGAGI (reference sequence). V lost 5 bases to trimming and J lost 3 bases; unmatched junction nucleotides: 7. The CDR3, as DNA: TGTGCCAGCAGTGTAGGACAGGGGCTTTCTAATGAAAAACTGTTTTTT. It is translated as CASSVGQGLSNEKLFF.

The genes are TRBV27 and TRBJ1-1; 7 nucleotides match TRBD1. Trimming at V came to 5 bases and at J to 6 bases, leaving 3 bases not matched to a gene. Per germline, CDR1 MNHEY and CDR2 SMNVEV (reference sequence). The CDR3 contains 12 residues. CDR3 loop: CASSPTGSEAFF. The CDR3 bases are TGTGCCAGCAGTCCGACAGGGTCTGAAGCTTTCTTT.

The chain couples TRBV6-1 to TRBJ2-2, with 7 positions matching TRBD2. The CDR3 length is 14 residues. CDR1 is MNHNS and CDR2 is SASEGT in the germline V gene. J gave up 7 bases and V 1 base, and 3 bases lay outside the gene matches. In nucleotides, the CDR3 is TGTGCCAGCAGTGAAGGGGGGAGGGACGGGGAGCTGTTTTTT. Protein sequence: CASSEGGRDGELFF.

The chain combines TRBV28 with TRBJ1-1, with 10 bases aligning to TRBD1. CDR3 length: 17 residues. CDR1 is MDHEN and CDR2 is SYDVKM in the germline V gene. The J segment lost 3 bases and the V segment lost 6 bases, leaving 13 bases of the junction unmatched. CDR3 protein: CASRGMTGGRGDTEAFF. The CDR3 bases are TGTGCCAGCAGGGGCATGACAGGGGGCCGAGGGGACACTGAAGCTTTCTTT.

The chain uses TRBV6-5 and TRBJ1-1; 9 bases match TRBD1. This CDR3 is built from 14 residues. Germline values: CDR1 MNHEY, CDR2 SVGAGI. The junction had 12 bases not matched to a gene; V was cut back by 6 bases and J by 10 bases. This chain's CDR3 is CASRAQGATVGAFF. CDR3 DNA sequence: TGTGCCAGCAGGGCACAGGGGGCAACTGTTGGAGCTTTCTTT.

The V and J genes are TRBV6-5 and TRBJ1-5; 12 positions agree with TRBD1. This CDR3 has 14 amino acids. J was trimmed by 4 bases and V by 6 bases; bases with no gene match: 1. Germline V gene data show CDR1 as MNHEY and CDR2 as SVGAGI. DNA of the CDR3: TGTGCCAGCAGGGGACAGGGGGCTAATCAGCCCCAGCATTTT. This translates into CASRGQGANQPQHF.

This clone has a single count. The genes are TRBV2 and TRBJ1-2, with 9 positions matching TRBD1. Unmatched junction bases numbered 10, after V lost 0 bases and J lost 8 bases. This CDR3 is built from 16 residues. Germline values: CDR1 SNHLY, CDR2 FYNNEI. CDR3 loop: CASSEAKPGQGWGYTF. The CDR3 nucleotides are TGTGCCAGCAGTGAAGCTAAGCCGGGACAGGGTTGGGGCTACACCTTC.